Listed below are T cell receptor beta chains from one sample, sequenced in a study of blood T cell repertoires in COVID-19. Assay: immunoSEQ multiplex PCR; the TCRdb copy retains only in-frame clones and omits some. The sample has roughly 250,000 clones, around nine tenths seen once. Sequenced input: peripheral blood. Receptors were obtained from a woman in her forties who had recovered from COVID-19. CDR3s include the opening cysteine and the closing phenylalanine or tryptophan. D genes are given only for firm matches. Some rows have no size entry. The others give once, few or many, or a class for an expanded clone.

once	TRBV4-2	TRBD1	TRBJ2-7	CASSQADRGHLGSYEQYF	TGTGCCAGCAGCCAAGCCGACAGGGGGCATTTGGGCTCCTACGAGCAGTACTTC
.	TRBV19	.	TRBJ2-3	CASSTLSGLTSTDTQYF	TGTGCCAGTAGTACCCTTTCAGGGCTCACTAGCACAGATACGCAGTATTTT
.	TRBV4-2	.	TRBJ2-4	CASSQEGGLLNIQYF	TGTGCCAGCAGCCAAGAGGGGGGACTTTTAAACATTCAGTACTTC
.	TRBV28	.	TRBJ1-5	CASSSGVAEQPQHF	TGTGCCAGCAGTTCGGGGGTTGCGGAGCAGCCCCAGCATTTT
.	TRBV10-2	TRBD1	TRBJ2-5	CASSFTGGLETQYF	TGCGCCAGCAGTTTTACAGGGGGTTTGGAGACCCAGTACTTC
.	TRBV30	TRBD1	TRBJ1-5	CAWSAGQGNQPQHF	TGTGCCTGGAGTGCCGGACAGGGGAATCAGCCCCAGCATTTT
.	TRBV7-2	TRBD1	TRBJ2-7	CASSSQGTVPYEQYF	TGTGCCAGCAGCTCCCAGGGGACAGTTCCCTACGAGCAGTACTTC
.	TRBV6-6	TRBD2	TRBJ2-5	CASSRRGLEETQYF	TGTGCCAGCAGTCGGCGGGGACTAGAAGAGACCCAGTACTTC
.	TRBV7-2	TRBD2	TRBJ2-1	CASSLPLVGSGRSNEQFF	TGTGCCAGCAGCTTACCTCTCGTTGGTAGCGGGAGGAGTAATGAGCAGTTCTTC
.	TRBV21-1	.	TRBJ2-5	CASSKGTEEETQYF	TGTGCCAGCAGCAAAGGGACAGAGGAGGAGACCCAGTACTTC
.	TRBV25-1	TRBD2	TRBJ2-5	CASSEGLAGGETQYF	TGTGCCAGCAGTGAGGGACTAGCGGGTGGGGAGACCCAGTACTTC
.	TRBV7-9	.	TRBJ1-6	CASSLARDVKAPLHF	TGTGCCAGCAGCTTAGCGCGGGACGTCAAGGCACCCCTCCACTTT
.	TRBV28	TRBD1	TRBJ2-7	CASSRPGTGSYEQYF	TGTGCCAGCAGCCGACCCGGGACAGGGTCCTACGAGCAGTACTTC
.	TRBV5-5	TRBD1	TRBJ2-7	CASSFGQGPREQYF	TGTGCCAGCAGCTTCGGACAGGGCCCGAGGGAGCAGTACTTC
.	TRBV11-2	TRBD1	TRBJ2-1	CASSLVRTGGNNEQFF	TGTGCCAGCAGCTTAGTGAGGACAGGGGGGAACAATGAGCAGTTCTTC
.	TRBV18	.	TRBJ2-1	CASSSKTGSSYNEQFF	TGTGCCAGCTCATCAAAAACCGGGAGCTCCTACAATGAGCAGTTCTTC
.	TRBV19	.	TRBJ1-4	CASSFMRNEKLFF	TGTGCCAGTAGTTTTATGCGTAATGAAAAACTGTTTTTT
.	TRBV28	.	TRBJ1-2	CASSFGNNYGYTF	TGTGCCAGCAGTTTCGGGAATAACTATGGCTACACCTTC
.	TRBV7-3	.	TRBJ2-5	CASSLAARLQETQYF	TGTGCCAGCAGCTTAGCGGCCCGGCTCCAAGAGACCCAGTACTTC
.	TRBV5-1	.	TRBJ2-2	CASNRAVSANTGELFF	TGCGCCAGCAACCGAGCTGTCAGCGCGAACACCGGGGAGCTGTTTTTT
.	TRBV7-9	.	TRBJ2-3	CASSLGLPGDTQYF	TGTGCCAGCAGCTTGGGCCTCCCGGGGGATACGCAGTATTTT
.	TRBV4-2	TRBD2	TRBJ2-3	CASSLMGLAVADTQYF	TGTGCCAGCAGCCTAATGGGGCTAGCGGTGGCAGATACGCAGTATTTT
.	TRBV27	.	TRBJ2-3	CASSLTFSSDTQYF	TGTGCCAGCAGTCTAACCTTTTCTTCAGATACGCAGTATTTT
.	TRBV10-3	.	TRBJ2-7	CAISERGGSYEQYF	TGTGCCATCAGTGAGCGGGGAGGCTCCTACGAGCAGTACTTC
once	TRBV4-3	TRBD1	TRBJ2-3	CASSHDRGNTDTQYF	TGCGCCAGCAGCCACGACAGGGGGAACACAGATACGCAGTATTTT
once	TRBV10-3	TRBD1	TRBJ2-7	CAIRVQTGMIDEQYF	TGTGCCATCAGAGTTCAGACAGGGATGATCGACGAGCAGTACTTC
few	TRBV14	.	TRBJ1-2	CASSQTGLPNYGYTF	TGTGCCAGCAGCCAAACGGGACTTCCTAACTATGGCTACACCTTC